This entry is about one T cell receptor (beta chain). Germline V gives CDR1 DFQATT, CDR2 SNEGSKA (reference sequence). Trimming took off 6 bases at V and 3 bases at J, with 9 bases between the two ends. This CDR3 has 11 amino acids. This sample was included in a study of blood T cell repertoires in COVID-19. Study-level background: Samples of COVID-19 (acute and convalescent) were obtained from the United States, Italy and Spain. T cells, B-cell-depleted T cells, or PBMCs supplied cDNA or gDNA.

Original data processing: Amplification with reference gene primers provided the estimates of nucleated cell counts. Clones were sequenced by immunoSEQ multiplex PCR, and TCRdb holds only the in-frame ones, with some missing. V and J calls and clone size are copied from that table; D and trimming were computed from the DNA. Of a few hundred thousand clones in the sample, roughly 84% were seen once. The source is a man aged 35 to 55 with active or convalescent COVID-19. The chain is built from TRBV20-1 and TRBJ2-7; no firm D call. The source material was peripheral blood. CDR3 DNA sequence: TGCAGTGCCTTATCTGTCTACGAGCAGTACTTC. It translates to CSALSVYEQYF.